The text below deals with one T cell receptor (beta chain). This sample stems from a study of blood T cell repertoires in COVID-19. Overall study: The study drew acute and convalescent COVID-19 samples from the United States, Italy and Spain. T cells, B-cell-depleted T cells, or PBMCs provided the cDNA or gDNA that served as material.

The CDR3 is made up of 20 amino acids. Germline V gene lookup returns CDR1 MNHEY and CDR2 SMNVEV (reference sequence). Trimming took 3 bases from V and 0 from J, leaving 21 bases between them. Under the authors' procedure: Nucleated cell number was recorded as an estimate derived from reference gene primer amplification. Only in-frame clones appear in the TCRdb table, and some are missing; sequencing was by immunoSEQ multiplex PCR. V, J and clone size derive from that table, while D and trimming were established from the DNA sequence. The table lists 5,500 to 6,000 clones, roughly 84% of them singletons.

The receptor was isolated from a human donor in a cohort sampled during active COVID-19. The sample consisted of peripheral blood. The V gene is TRBV27, the J gene TRBJ2-6; TRBD2 might be the D (6 bases). CDR3: CASSFSWRGLQISGANVLTF. The DNA for the CDR3 is TGTGCCAGCAGTTTTAGTTGGAGGGGACTGCAGATCTCTGGGGCCAACGTCCTGACTTTC.